This T cell receptor beta chain is drawn from a study of T cell changes during pregnancy in multiple sclerosis. Sequenced by immunoSEQ multiplex PCR; TCRdb stores in-frame clones only, minus some. The sample lists about 38,000 clones, 80% to 95% occurring once. Sequencing was performed on CD8+ T cells from peripheral blood mononuclear cells, taken in the third trimester of pregnancy. The source is a female donor with multiple sclerosis, enrolled in a pregnancy study.

The CDR3 protein is CASSLVGGHGTEAFF. CDR3 bases: TGTGCCAGCAGCTTAGTGGGGGGGCACGGCACTGAAGCTTTCTTT. This chain uses TRBV7-6 with TRBJ1-1; tentatively, D is TRBD1 (6 bases). V lost 1 base, J lost 4 bases, and 13 bases lay in between. Looked up from germline, CDR1 is SGHVS and CDR2 is FNYEAQ. The CDR3 runs to 15 residues.